This T cell receptor beta chain stems from a study of blood T cell repertoires in COVID-19. This CDR3 contains 15 residues. J lost 3 bases, V lost 3 bases, and 4 bases had no gene match. CDR1 ENHRY and CDR2 SYGVKD come from the germline V gene. Participants came from some 23 US areas, aged about 18 to 95 years. Some clones are missing from TCRdb's copy, which holds only in-frame ones; the method was immunoSEQ multiplex PCR. The sample shows approximately 330,000 clones, 85% to 90% of them seen only once. The clonotype was recovered from a woman aged 25 to 45 who had recovered from COVID-19. The V call is TRBV10-3, the J call TRBJ2-7; 11 nucleotides line up with TRBD1. Sequencing used PBMCs or T cells enriched from blood (not recorded which). CDR3 DNA: TGTGCCATCAGTGACAGGGACAGGGGGAACTACGAGCAGTACTTC. This gives the protein CAISDRDRGNYEQYF.